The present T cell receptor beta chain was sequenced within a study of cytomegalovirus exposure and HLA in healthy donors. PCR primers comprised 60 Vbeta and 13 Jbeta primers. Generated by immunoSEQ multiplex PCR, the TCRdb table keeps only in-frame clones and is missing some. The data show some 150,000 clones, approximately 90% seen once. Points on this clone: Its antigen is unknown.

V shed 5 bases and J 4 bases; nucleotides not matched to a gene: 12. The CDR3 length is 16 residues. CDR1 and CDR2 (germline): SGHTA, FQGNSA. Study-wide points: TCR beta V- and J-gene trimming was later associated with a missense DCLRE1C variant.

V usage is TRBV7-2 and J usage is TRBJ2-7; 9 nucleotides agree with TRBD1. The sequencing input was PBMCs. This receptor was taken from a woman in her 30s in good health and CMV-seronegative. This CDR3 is CASSPKGGQGVYEQYF. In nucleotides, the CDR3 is TGTGCCAGCAGCCCAAAAGGGGGACAGGGTGTATACGAGCAGTACTTC.